A selection of T cell receptor beta chains follows, all from one sample in a study of cytomegalovirus exposure and HLA in healthy donors. The method was immunoSEQ multiplex PCR; TCRdb's version includes in-frame clones alone and lacks a portion of them. Among some 150,000 clones listed, over 75% were seen once. The specimen sequenced was PBMCs. These receptors were obtained from a man aged 35 to 55 in good health and CMV-seropositive. Both conserved end residues are part of each CDR3. The D gene is left open where the match is weak. Rows may omit the clone size; those that give it use once, few, many or a size class.

CDR3nt,CDR3aa,v_gene,d_gene,j_gene,len,abundance
TGTGCCAGCAGCCCCCCTGGGGGACTAGCGGGGGAGCAGTTCTTC,CASSPPGGLAGEQFF,TRBV7-2,TRBD2,TRBJ2-1,15,.
TGTGCCAGCAGAGTCTTCGGACTAGCGGGAGATGAGCAGTTCTTC,CASRVFGLAGDEQFF,TRBV7-9,TRBD2,TRBJ2-1,15,.
TGTGCCTGCCGGGGGGCCTACTCCTACGAGCAGTACTTC,CACRGAYSYEQYF,TRBV27,.,TRBJ2-7,13,.
TGCGCCAGCAGTCGGAGGAACAATGAGCAGTTCTTC,CASSRRNNEQFF,TRBV4-1,.,TRBJ2-1,12,.
TGTGCCATCAGTGAAAGGGGACAGGGCTCCTACGAGCAGTACTTC,CAISERGQGSYEQYF,TRBV10-3,TRBD1,TRBJ2-7,15,.
TGTGCCAGCAGCCCAGGCGCGGGACAGAGACTCTACGAGCAGTACTTC,CASSPGAGQRLYEQYF,TRBV9,.,TRBJ2-7,16,.
TGTGCCAGCAGCTGGCAGACAGGGGGCTTCACTGAAGCTTTCTTT,CASSWQTGGFTEAFF,TRBV7-2,TRBD1,TRBJ1-1,15,.
TGTGCCAGCAGTGCTATGGACTTTTCCACAGATACGCAGTATTTT,CASSAMDFSTDTQYF,TRBV9,.,TRBJ2-3,15,.
TGTGCCAGCGGGAGCGGGAGGGTGAGCGAGCAGTACTTC,CASGSGRVSEQYF,TRBV27,TRBD2,TRBJ2-7,13,.
TGTGCCTGGAGTGTCTGGCAGACGAACACCGGGGAGCTGTTTTTT,CAWSVWQTNTGELFF,TRBV30,.,TRBJ2-2,15,.
TGTGCCATCAGTGAGTCCCCGTACAGGGATGAGCAGTACTTC,CAISESPYRDEQYF,TRBV10-3,.,TRBJ2-7,14,once
TGTGCCAGCAGCTCGACCGGGACTAGCGTTCAGGAGCAGTACTTC,CASSSTGTSVQEQYF,TRBV9,TRBD2,TRBJ2-7,15,once
TGCGCCAGCAGCCAAGATCTGAGGACAGGGAATTACCCTGAAGCTTTCTTT,CASSQDLRTGNYPEAFF,TRBV4-1,TRBD1,TRBJ1-1,17,.
TGTGCCAGCAGTTACTCTCTAGCGGGAGCTTACGAGCAGTACTTC,CASSYSLAGAYEQYF,TRBV6-5,TRBD2,TRBJ2-7,15,once
TGCGCCAGCAGCCAAGGTGGGGGGGACAATCAGCCCCAGCATTTT,CASSQGGGDNQPQHF,TRBV4-1,.,TRBJ1-5,15,.
TGCGCCAGCAAGAATCCGTCAGGGGGAGGGGAGCTGTTTTTT,CASKNPSGGGELFF,TRBV5-1,TRBD1,TRBJ2-2,14,.
TGCGCCAGCAGCTTGGGGACTCCCTCGGTGTCCGAGCAGTACTTC,CASSLGTPSVSEQYF,TRBV5-1,.,TRBJ2-7,15,.
TGTGCCAGCAGGGATTCCCACGGGACTAGCGGGAGAGAGGGTACCGGGGAGCTGTTTTTT,CASRDSHGTSGREGTGELFF,TRBV27,TRBD2,TRBJ2-2,20,.
TGTGCCATCAGTGATTGGGACCCCTGGACAGGGGAAGACTATGGCTACACCTTC,CAISDWDPWTGEDYGYTF,TRBV6-1,TRBD1,TRBJ1-2,18,.
TGCAGCGTTACTAGCGGGAGGGCCGACGAGCAGTACTTC,CSVTSGRADEQYF,TRBV29-1,TRBD2,TRBJ2-7,13,.
TGCGCCAGCAGCTTGGAGGACAGGGACGAGGAAAAACTGTTTTTT,CASSLEDRDEEKLFF,TRBV5-1,TRBD1,TRBJ1-4,15,few
TGCAGTGCTAGACCGCAAGAGACCCAGTACTTC,CSARPQETQYF,TRBV20-1,.,TRBJ2-5,11,.
TGTGCCAGCCGTCAGGGTTTAGAGCAGTTCTTC,CASRQGLEQFF,TRBV6-5,.,TRBJ2-1,11,.
TGTGCCAGCAGCTTAGCCTCTCGGATGGGCGAGCAGTTCTTC,CASSLASRMGEQFF,TRBV11-2,.,TRBJ2-1,14,once
TGTGCCAGCAGTTACCCCCACAGGTGCCAAGAGACCCAGTACTTC,CASSYPHRCQETQYF,TRBV6-7,.,TRBJ2-5,15,few
TGTGCCAGCAGCCTCTCAGTGAACACTGAAGCTTTCTTT,CASSLSVNTEAFF,TRBV14,.,TRBJ1-1,13,.
TGCAGCGTCTCGGGACTAGCGGGAGCGACCTACAATGAGCAGTTCTTC,CSVSGLAGATYNEQFF,TRBV29-1,TRBD2,TRBJ2-1,16,few
TGTGCCATCAGGCACCCCGGAGGCGACGAGCAGTACTTC,CAIRHPGGDEQYF,TRBV10-3,.,TRBJ2-7,13,.
TGTGCCAGCAGTTCGAGGGCGGCAGAGACCCAGTACTTC,CASSSRAAETQYF,TRBV27,.,TRBJ2-5,13,.
TGTGCCAGCAGCTCGAACGGGCAGTTCTTC,CASSSNGQFF,TRBV7-9,.,TRBJ2-1,10,.
TGTGCCAGCAGCCCCCTCCTAGCGGGTCACAATGAGCAGTTCTTC,CASSPLLAGHNEQFF,TRBV5-6,TRBD2,TRBJ2-1,15,once
TGTGCCAGCTCTTCTCGCTCAGACATGAACACTGAAGCTTTCTTT,CASSSRSDMNTEAFF,TRBV18,.,TRBJ1-1,15,few
TGTGCCAGCAGCTTACAGGGGAACATCGGCTACGAGCAGTACTTC,CASSLQGNIGYEQYF,TRBV7-2,.,TRBJ2-7,15,.
TGTGCCAGCAGCTTACACCCCCCAACAGGGGATCAGCCCCAGCATTTT,CASSLHPPTGDQPQHF,TRBV7-8,TRBD1,TRBJ1-5,16,.
TGTGCCAGCAGGTACCTAAGCTCCTACAATGAGCAGTTCTTC,CASRYLSSYNEQFF,TRBV2,.,TRBJ2-1,14,.
TGTGCCAGCAGTTACTCGTCAGGGGGGATGAACACTGAAGCTTTCTTT,CASSYSSGGMNTEAFF,TRBV6-6,TRBD1,TRBJ1-1,16,.
TGTGCCAGCAGTTTATGGCAGGGAGGGAACACTGAAGCTTTCTTT,CASSLWQGGNTEAFF,TRBV28,.,TRBJ1-1,15,.
TGTGCCAGCAGCAAAGCGGGAGAAGAGACCCAGTACTTC,CASSKAGEETQYF,TRBV5-4,TRBD2,TRBJ2-5,13,.
TGTGCCAGCAGCTCACAGGGGGCGAGCGGCTACACCTTC,CASSSQGASGYTF,TRBV7-8,TRBD1,TRBJ1-2,13,.
TGTGCCAGCAGTGAAGCGGCGATGGCGGGAGTGTCTACAGATACGCAGTATTTT,CASSEAAMAGVSTDTQYF,TRBV2,TRBD2,TRBJ2-3,18,.
TGTGCCAGCAGTCTCAAGACAGGGGTGACAGATACGCAGTATTTT,CASSLKTGVTDTQYF,TRBV27,TRBD1,TRBJ2-3,15,.
TGTGCCAGTAGTGTCGGCGGCCTCGGGACCCAGTACTTC,CASSVGGLGTQYF,TRBV19,.,TRBJ2-5,13,.